This T cell receptor (beta chain) came from a study of Ad26.COV2.S vaccination and SARS-CoV-2 variants (dated by TCRdb to the early 2020s). Study-wide context: Donors in the vaccine arm were drawn from COV1001, a phase I-IIa trial of Ad26.COV2.S in healthy adults that was multicentre, randomized, double-blind and placebo-controlled. Ad26.COV2.S was given intramuscularly at 5x10^10 or 1x10^11 viral particles, as a single shot or as two shots 56 days apart. The specificity and breadth of SARS-CoV-2-reactive T cell receptors after Ad26.COV2.S vaccination were assessed by TCRbeta repertoire sequencing. A total of 32 samples were included in the TCR-sequenced set, comprising roughly 19 Ad26.COV2.S vaccine recipients, 5 placebo recipients and 8 SARS-CoV-2 convalescent individuals. Trial participants were randomized into five groups of five, in which low-dose or high-dose Ad26.COV2.S was given once or twice, or placebo was given on both occasions. Investigators did not know the trial group allocation while performing experiments and assessing outcomes. On the study overall, not on this receptor specifically: After vaccination, substantial breadth of spike-specific CD8+ and CD4+ T cell responses was reported. Comparing responses between vaccine doses or regimens was not something the study was powered to do. The authors noted that total T cell responses may have been underestimated by the TCR breadth and depth analyses. Vaccine and placebo recipients had similar non-spike TCR breadth, a finding consistent with the vaccine containing only spike. Ad26.COV2.S recipients had higher spike-specific TCR breadth than placebo recipients (P = 0.0014).

The meaning of the sample's treatment or condition label: 15 to 20 received Ad26.COV2.S at low or high dose, single or two shots; 5 received placebo; per-sample allocation not given. Repertoires of vaccine and placebo recipients were sequenced from samples collected on day 63 after the first injection. Between 29 July and 7 August 2020, Cohort 1b enrolled 25 adults aged 18-55 years at one site in Boston, USA. Ad26.COV2.S consisted of a replication-incompetent adenovirus type 26 vector by which a prefusion-stabilized SARS-CoV-2 spike protein from the original Wuhan strain was expressed. The immunoSEQ Assay was used to sequence TCRbeta CDR3 regions. After extraction, genomic DNA underwent amplification by bias-controlled multiplex PCR, followed by high-throughput sequencing. The original methods were these. To quantify the absolute abundance of each unique TCRbeta CDR3 region, sequences were collapsed and filtered. T cell fraction was estimated by normalizing TCRbeta template counts to usable DNA, which was measured by amplifying reference genes present in all nucleated cells. Repertoire TCRs were annotated as SARS-CoV-2-specific when V gene, CDR3 amino acid sequence and J gene were exactly matched to a known reactive TCR set. The reference SARS-CoV-2 TCR set was derived from MIRA and filtered for enrichment in COVID-19-positive ImmuneCODE repertoires, a step that removed public or cross-reactive TCRs. Using the MIRA antigens, annotated TCRs were further analysed by specific ORF or by position within an ORF. Depth was the summed frequency of annotated unique rearrangements, while breadth was defined as annotated unique rearrangements over total unique productive rearrangements. Two-sided Wilcoxon rank-sum tests were used to compare TCR breadth between groups. TCRdb limited this immuneACCESS table to in-frame rearrangements with V and J called. A share of clones is missing; checked studies link under half to unresolved V genes, and the rest is unexplained. V, J and clone size are those of that table, while D and trimming were read from the DNA. The table for this sample lists around 250,000 clones; around 85% of them were counted only once. The ten largest clones capture less than 3% of the sample.

On this clone: Which antigen it targets is not known. It has no much larger one-base neighbor in the sample; base qualities were not kept.

The CDR3 spans 15 residues, from the cysteine through the phenylalanine. Only the CDR3 part of the read is kept: 45 bases, read in frame from the first base. The CDR1 and CDR2 encoded by the germline V gene are LGHNA and YSLEER. V is reduced by 3 bases and J by 2 bases, leaving a spacing of 13 bases between them. The chain links TRBV4-3 with TRBJ2-5; no D gene can be assigned with confidence. The receptor was isolated from a person between 18 and 60 years old who received the Ad26.COV2.S COVID-19 vaccine or a placebo. This specimen was peripheral blood, taken in a trial of Ad26.COV2.S vaccine versus placebo. CDR3 protein: CASSQNTGPQETQYF. The DNA is as follows: TGCGCCAGCAGCCAGAATACCGGGCCACAAGAGACCCAGTACTTC.